This T cell receptor (beta chain) was sequenced during a study of blood T cell repertoires in COVID-19. Study in general: Material from acute and convalescent COVID-19 was sourced from the United States, Italy and Spain. PBMCs, B-cell-depleted T cells, or T cells provided the cDNA or gDNA that made up the material.

J lost 6 bases, V lost 4 bases, and 1 base had no gene match. Germline V gene data show CDR1 as SEHNR and CDR2 as FQNEAQ (reference sequence). The CDR3 contains 13 residues. In the authors' workflow: By means of reference gene primer amplification, nucleated cell counts were estimated. The protocol was immunoSEQ multiplex PCR, while the TCRdb copy is restricted to in-frame clones and leaves out a portion. The DNA gave D and trimming, while V, J and clone size come from that table. The sample has roughly 290,000 clones, about 91% seen once; the top ten hold 9.5% to 15%. The rearrangement links TRBV7-9 to TRBJ2-1, with 9 bases identical to TRBD1. The TCR originated in a woman aged 55-70 years with acute or convalescent COVID-19. Material: peripheral blood. In nucleotides, the CDR3 is TGTGCCAGCAGCTCGGACAGGGGCAATGAGCAGTTCTTC. Protein: CASSSDRGNEQFF.